These 20 T cell receptor beta chains share one sample of origin, sequenced in a study of T cell repertoires in cytomegalovirus infection. From the reads, TCRdb called clonotypes with MiXCR, one entry per CDR3 protein. This table holds around 450,000 distinct CDR3 sequences, roughly 31% found once. Sequenced: PBMCs. The receptors here all came from a human donor in good health (CMV status not recorded). Some clones in this sample may be carry-over from other donors' samples.

This clonotype has only a few counts. The genes are TRBV11-3 and TRBJ1-1; no reliable D call. This CDR3 comprises 12 residues. Germline loops: CDR1 SGHNT, CDR2 YENEEA. V was shortened by 5 bases and J by 6 bases, with 10 bases between the two germline ends. The CDR3 is CASSHRGAEAFF. CDR3 coding DNA: TGTGCCAGCAGCCATCGCGGGGCTGAAGCTTTCTTT.

This clonotype was observed a handful of times. V gene TRBV28 combines with J gene TRBJ1-4; D might be TRBD1 (6 bases). Per the germline V gene, CDR1 is MDHEN and CDR2 is SYDVKM. The CDR3 is 14 residues long. V was trimmed by 7 bases and J by 12 bases, leaving 21 bases between them. The CDR3 DNA is TGTGCCAGCACCACCGGGACAACGGGTAGAGAACTGTTTTTT. The encoded protein is CASTTGTTGRELFF.

This clonotype was counted between two and nine times. This sequence joins TRBV10-3 and TRBJ1-6; 7 positions agree with TRBD1. V lost 2 bases and J lost 10; bases outside the gene matches: 8. The CDR3 has 15 amino acids. Germline V gene data show CDR1 as ENHRY and CDR2 as SYGVKD. The CDR3 spells CAISEGGGGESPLHF. The DNA of the CDR3 is TGTGCCATCAGTGAGGGAGGAGGGGGCGAATCACCCCTCCACTTT.

This clonotype is categorized as medium-sized. V and J are TRBV4-3 and TRBJ2-6; unclear D gene. The CDR3 length is 16 residues. The germline CDR1 and CDR2 sequences are LGHNA and YSLEER. The ends were cut back, 0 bases at V and 0 bases at J, with 6 bases in the middle. Here the CDR3 DNA reads TGCGCCAGCAGCCAAGATCCCTACTCTGGGGCCAACGTCCTGACTTTC. This codes for CASSQDPYSGANVLTF.

This clonotype was found many times. The DNA of the CDR3 is TGTGCCAGCTTCCAGGGTGAAGCTTTCTTT. It is translated as CASFQGEAFF. The chain is built from TRBV19 and TRBJ1-1; perhaps TRBD1 as D (5 bases). V was trimmed by 9 bases and J by 7 bases, leaving 9 bases between them. The germline gives CDR1 LNHDA, CDR2 SQIVND (reference sequence). CDR3 length: 10 residues.

As to this clonotype: As the CDR3 is not closed by the conserved phenylalanine or tryptophan, this likely results from a read error. V and J are TRBV12-3 or TRBV12-4 and TRBJ2-1; D is unresolved. There are 13 residues in the CDR3. V lost 6 bases and J lost 6, with 12 bases in between. The CDR3 coding sequence is TGTGCCAGCAGCCCCCCCCTCCCCAATGAGCAGTTCTTA. Translation gives CASSPPLPNEQFL.

This clonotype was seen once. The gene calls are TRBV7-2 and TRBJ2-7, with D unclear. V lost 2 bases, J lost 10 bases, and 15 bases lay in between. The V gene's germline CDR1 is SGHTA and CDR2 FQGNSA. This CDR3 is built from 13 residues. The CDR3, as DNA: TGTGCCAGCAGCTTATCAAGGCTCCACTATCAGTACTTC. Its translation: CASSLSRLHYQYF.

Concerning this clonotype: An end of the junction does not agree with germline; a read error may underlie this. J is TRBJ1-2 and V is TRBV14; D is ambiguous. CDR1 is SGHDN and CDR2 is FVKESK in the germline V gene. This CDR3 is 13 amino acids long. CDR3 DNA sequence: TGTGCCAGTAGCCGGGAGATGGACTATTGCTACACCTTC. It yields the protein CASSREMDYCYTF. Filled out from reference TRBV14 and TRBJ1-2, the complete variable domain reads EAGVTQFPSHSVIEKGQTVTLRCDPISGHDNLYWYRRVMGKEIKFLLHFVKESKQDESGMPNNRFLAERTGGTYSTLKVQPAELEDSGVYFCASSREMDYCYTFGSGTRLTVV.

This clonotype was picked up a small number of times. The DNA of the CDR3 is TGTGCCAGCAGTCGGGGGGGGAAGAACACCGGGGAGCTGTTTTTT. It translates to CASSRGGKNTGELFF. The V call is TRBV28, the J call TRBJ2-2; TRBD2 matches 8 bases. V was clipped by 5 bases and J by 1 base; unmatched bases: 3. Per the germline V gene, CDR1 is MDHEN and CDR2 is SYDVKM. CDR3 size: 15 residues.

The table lists this clonotype with a few counts. The V and J genes are TRBV11-2 and TRBJ1-2; 7 bases map to TRBD1. J lost 7 bases, V lost 0 bases, and 14 bases had no gene match. CDR1 is SGHAT and CDR2 is FQNNGV in the germline V gene. CDR3 length: 17 residues. Here the CDR3 reads CASSLDTREQGISGYTF. The DNA for the CDR3 is TGTGCCAGCAGCTTAGATACTCGGGAACAGGGGATCTCTGGCTACACCTTC.

This clonotype has just a few counts. This rearrangement joins TRBV14 to TRBJ2-7, with D possibly called TRBD1 or TRBD2 (6 bases each). The length of the CDR3 is 13 residues. Per the germline V gene, CDR1 is SGHDN and CDR2 is FVKESK. V gave up 4 bases and J gave up 6 bases, with 13 bases separating them. In nucleotides, the CDR3 is TGTGCCAGCAGCCTCCGGGGGCTGGGCGAGCAGTACTTC. This sequence encodes CASSLRGLGEQYF.

The sample holds one count of this clonotype. The chain recombines TRBV6-6 with TRBJ1-5, with TRBD1 identical over 9 bases. Germline CDR1 and CDR2: MNHNY and SVGAGI (reference sequence). V dropped 6 bases and J dropped 16; count of bases not matched to a gene: 16. The CDR3 contains 14 residues. CDR3 DNA: TGTGCCAGCAGCCCAACCGGACAGGGGACGAACCGTCATTTT. It translates to CASSPTGQGTNRHF.

Only a few counts were recorded for this clonotype. The DNA of the CDR3 is TGTGCCAGCAGCTTAGCGCTCGCGGGGGGATCGCAGCCCCAGCATTTT. This codes for CASSLALAGGSQPQHF. The gene calls are TRBV7-2 and TRBJ1-5; a possible D gene is TRBD1 (5 bases). The CDR3 is 16 residues long. In germline, CDR1 is SGHTA, CDR2 FQGNSA. V lost 0 bases, J lost 7 bases, and 16 bases lay in between.

The genes are TRBV5-1 and TRBJ2-1, with D tentatively TRBD2 (5 bases). The CDR3 covers 15 residues. The germline gives CDR1 SGHRS, CDR2 YFSETQ. With 7 bases removed from V and 9 bases from J, the gap between germline ends came to 23 bases. CDR3 protein: CASSLTEGAGGEQFF. The CDR3 DNA is TGCGCCAGCTCCCTCACAGAGGGCGCGGGCGGTGAGCAGTTCTTC.

The chain couples TRBV7-2 to TRBJ2-7, with 8 bases lining up with TRBD1. The V gene's germline CDR1 is SGHTA and CDR2 FQGNSA. Trimming removed 5 bases from V and 3 bases from J; junction bases left unmatched: 9. There are 15 residues in the CDR3. The CDR3 sequence: CASSAGTGSFYEQYF. In DNA, the CDR3 is TGTGCCAGCAGCGCCGGGACAGGCTCCTTCTACGAGCAGTACTTC.

The CDR3: CASSVGGLSYEQYF. CDR3 bases: TGTGCCAGCAGCGTAGGGGGCCTCTCCTACGAGCAGTACTTC. This chain joins TRBV9 and TRBJ2-7, with a possible D match to TRBD1 (5 bases). V gave up 0 bases and J gave up 0 bases, with 7 bases separating them. There are 14 residues in the CDR3. Germline V gene data show CDR1 as SGDLS and CDR2 as YYNGEE.

The V call is TRBV20-1, the J call TRBJ2-3; no firm D call. V was clipped by 3 bases and J by 3 bases, with 16 bases between them. The CDR3 is 15 residues long. Germline CDR1 reads DFQATT; CDR2 reads SNEGSKA (reference sequence). The CDR3 DNA reads as TGCAGTGCTAGTGTTGGACCTGGTTTTACAGATACGCAGTATTTT. Encoded protein: CSASVGPGFTDTQYF.

As to this clonotype: Germline is not matched at one junction end, which may reflect a read error. The chain combines TRBV4-1 with TRBJ1-5, with D uncertain. CDR3 length equals 17 residues. CDR1 and CDR2 (germline): MGHRA, YSYEKL. This chain's CDR3 is CASSLSSPVNSTQPQHF. CDR3 in DNA: TGCGCCAGCAGCCTGTCATCCCCTGTCAATAGCACTCAGCCCCAGCATTTT.

For this clonotype: The junction does not match germline at one end; this may be a read error. DNA of the CDR3: TGTGCCAGCAGCTTGGCCCCTGAGTATAGCAATCAGCCCCAGCATTTT. It codes for CASSLAPEYSNQPQHF. The chain combines TRBV5-3 with TRBJ1-5; the D is unclear. TRBV5-3 is sorted into the ORF group, with uncertain function. CDR3 length: 16 amino acids.

V usage is TRBV19 and J usage is TRBJ1-6; 10 bases are shared with TRBD1. Germline V gives CDR1 LNHDA, CDR2 SQIVND (reference sequence). The CDR3 has 14 residues. V lost 5 bases to trimming and J lost 13 bases; unmatched junction nucleotides: 8. The CDR3 DNA reads as TGTGCCAGTAGTTCCGACAGGGGGCTAGTTCCCCTCCACTTT. It specifies CASSSDRGLVPLHF. The full variable domain, completed using reference TRBV19 and TRBJ1-6, is DGGITQSPKYLFRKEGQNVTLSCEQNLNHDAMYWYRQDPGQGLRLIYYSQIVNDFQKGDIAEGYSVSREKKESFPLTVTSAQKNPTAFYLCASSSDRGLVPLHFGNGTRLTVT.